This T cell receptor beta chain is drawn from a study of T cell responses to AZD1222 COVID-19 vaccine. This table comes from immunoSEQ multiplex PCR, and its TCRdb copy is limited to in-frame clones, with some not included. There are about 59,000 clones in the sample; roughly 89% occur only once, and approximately 7% lies in the top ten. The CDR3 extends over 13 amino acids. Germline CDR1 and CDR2: SNHLY and FYNNEI. Trimming removed 3 bases from V and 6 bases from J, with 8 bases in between. This sequence joins TRBV2 and TRBJ2-2; no definite D call. The starting material was peripheral blood, obtained on day 0 of AZD1222 vaccination. This TCR was sampled from an adult in good health. The CDR3 reads CASSELGAGELFF. The CDR3 DNA sequence: TGTGCCAGCAGTGAGCTGGGCGCCGGGGAGCTGTTTTTT.